This T cell receptor beta chain was captured in a study of cytomegalovirus exposure and HLA in healthy donors. General study points: Later work showed greater clonal expansion in HLA-associated TCR beta chains than in equally common others. Cytomegalovirus association was listed for around 180 TCR beta chains. Accounts indicate the classifier identified cytomegalovirus status with strong specificity and sensitivity. TCR beta V- and J-gene trimming was later associated with a missense DCLRE1C variant.

V dropped 0 bases and J dropped 10 bases, with 14 bases sitting between them. The CDR3 has 14 residues. The V gene's germline CDR1 is LGHNA and CDR2 YNFKEQ. PCR was performed using 60 Vbeta and 13 Jbeta primers. The protocol was immunoSEQ multiplex PCR, while the TCRdb copy is restricted to in-frame clones and leaves out a portion. The data show approximately 20,000 clones, and the top ten clones hold roughly a fifth. Concerning this clone itself: The antigen remains unidentified.

The V and J genes are TRBV4-2 and TRBJ2-3; possible D gene TRBD2, 6 bases. Specimen: PBMCs. This TCR derives from a man aged 55 to 70 in good health and CMV-seropositive. CDR3 residues: CASSQDPSETPQYF. DNA of the CDR3: TGTGCCAGCAGCCAAGACCCTAGCGAGACCCCGCAGTATTTT.